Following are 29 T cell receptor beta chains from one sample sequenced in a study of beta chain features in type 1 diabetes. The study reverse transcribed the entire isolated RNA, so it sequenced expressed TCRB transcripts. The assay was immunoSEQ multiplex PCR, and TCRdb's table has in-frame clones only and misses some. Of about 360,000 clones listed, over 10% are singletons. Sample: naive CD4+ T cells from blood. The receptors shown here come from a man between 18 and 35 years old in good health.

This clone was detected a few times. The CDR3 nucleotides read TGTGCCAGCAGGATGACAGGGCGGGAGACCCAGTACTTC. This sequence encodes CASRMTGRETQYF. This sequence joins TRBV7-9 and TRBJ2-5; TRBD1 agrees at 7 bases. The CDR3 has 13 amino acids. With 6 bases clipped from V and 5 bases from J, the junction kept 6 bases outside the gene matches. Germline V gene sequence: CDR1 SEHNR, CDR2 FQNEAQ (reference sequence).

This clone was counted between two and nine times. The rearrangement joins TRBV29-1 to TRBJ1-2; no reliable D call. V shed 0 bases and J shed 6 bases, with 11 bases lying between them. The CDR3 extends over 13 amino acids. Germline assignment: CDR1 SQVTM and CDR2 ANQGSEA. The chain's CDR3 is CSVEEGGGNGYTF. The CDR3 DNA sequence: TGCAGCGTTGAAGAAGGAGGAGGAAATGGCTACACCTTC.

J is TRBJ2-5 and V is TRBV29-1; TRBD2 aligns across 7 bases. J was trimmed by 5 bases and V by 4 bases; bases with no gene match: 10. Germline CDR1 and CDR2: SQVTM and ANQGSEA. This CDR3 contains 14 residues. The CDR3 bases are TGCAGCGTTGTACCCCGGGAGGTCCGGGAGACCCAGTACTTC. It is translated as CSVVPREVRETQYF.

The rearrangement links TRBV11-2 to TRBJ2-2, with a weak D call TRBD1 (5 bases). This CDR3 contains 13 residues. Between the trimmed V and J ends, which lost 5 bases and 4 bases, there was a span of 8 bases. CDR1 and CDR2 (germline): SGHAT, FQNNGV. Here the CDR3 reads CASSLRVTGELFF. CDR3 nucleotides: TGTGCCAGCAGCCTCAGGGTCACCGGGGAGCTGTTTTTT.

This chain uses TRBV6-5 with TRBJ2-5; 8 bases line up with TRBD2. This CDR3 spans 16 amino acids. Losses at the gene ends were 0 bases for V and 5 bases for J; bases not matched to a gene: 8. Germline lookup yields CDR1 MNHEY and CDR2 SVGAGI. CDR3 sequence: CASSYSNQRGTETQYF. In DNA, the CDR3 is TGTGCCAGCAGTTACTCGAACCAGCGGGGGACGGAGACCCAGTACTTC.

CDR3 DNA sequence: TGTGCCAGCTCCCCCTCCGGGGTGGGAGGAAACACCATATATTTT. This encodes CASSPSGVGGNTIYF. This chain links TRBV25-1 with TRBJ1-3; D is undetermined. This CDR3 has 15 amino acids. Deletions cut 8 bases from V and 4 bases from J, with 18 bases between. The germline V gene encodes CDR1 MGHDK and CDR2 SYGVNS.

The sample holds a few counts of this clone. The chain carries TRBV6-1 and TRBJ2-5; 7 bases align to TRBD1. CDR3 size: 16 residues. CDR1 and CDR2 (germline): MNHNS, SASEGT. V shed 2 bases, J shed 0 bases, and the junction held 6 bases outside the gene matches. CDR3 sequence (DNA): TGTGCCAGCAGTGAACTTGGACAGGCCGACCAAGAGACCCAGTACTTC. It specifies CASSELGQADQETQYF.

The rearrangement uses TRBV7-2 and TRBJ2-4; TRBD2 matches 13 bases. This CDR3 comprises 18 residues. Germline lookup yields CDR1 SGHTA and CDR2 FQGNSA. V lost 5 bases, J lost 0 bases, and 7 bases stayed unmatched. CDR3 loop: CASSTGLAGALAKNIQYF. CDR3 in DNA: TGTGCCAGCAGCACCGGACTAGCGGGGGCTCTAGCCAAAAACATTCAGTACTTC.

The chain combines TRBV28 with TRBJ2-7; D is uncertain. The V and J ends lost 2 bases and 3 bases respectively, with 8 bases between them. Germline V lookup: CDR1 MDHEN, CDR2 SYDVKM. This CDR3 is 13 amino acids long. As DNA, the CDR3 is TGTGCCAGCAGTTTAGACTTAATCTACGAGCAGTACTTC. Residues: CASSLDLIYEQYF.

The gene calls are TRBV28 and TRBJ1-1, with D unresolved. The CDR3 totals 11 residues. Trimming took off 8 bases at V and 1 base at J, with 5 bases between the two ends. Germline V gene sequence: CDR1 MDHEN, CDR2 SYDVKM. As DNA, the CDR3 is TGTGCCAGCGGTAGGAACACTGAAGCTTTCTTT. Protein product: CASGRNTEAFF.

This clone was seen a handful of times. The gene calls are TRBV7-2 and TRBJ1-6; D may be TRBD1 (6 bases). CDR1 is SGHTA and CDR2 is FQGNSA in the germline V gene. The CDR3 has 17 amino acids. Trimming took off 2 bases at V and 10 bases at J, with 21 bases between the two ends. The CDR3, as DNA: TGTGCCAGCAGCTTATTCGTCCCGGTGGGGGCTTACTCACCCCTCCACTTT. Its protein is CASSLFVPVGAYSPLHF.

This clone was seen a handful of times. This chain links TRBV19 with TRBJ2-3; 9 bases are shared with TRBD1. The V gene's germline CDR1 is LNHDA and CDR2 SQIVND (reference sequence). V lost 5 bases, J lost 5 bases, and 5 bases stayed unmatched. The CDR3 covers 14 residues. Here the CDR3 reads CASSSQGAVDTQYF. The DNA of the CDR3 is TGTGCCAGTAGTTCACAGGGGGCTGTAGATACGCAGTATTTT.

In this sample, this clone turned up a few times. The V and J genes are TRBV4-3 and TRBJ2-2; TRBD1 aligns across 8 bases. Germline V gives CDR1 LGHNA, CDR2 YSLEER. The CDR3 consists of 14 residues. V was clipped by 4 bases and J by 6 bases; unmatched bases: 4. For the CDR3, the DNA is TGCGCCAGCAGCCTAACGACAGGGGCCGGGGAGCTGTTTTTT. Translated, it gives CASSLTTGAGELFF.

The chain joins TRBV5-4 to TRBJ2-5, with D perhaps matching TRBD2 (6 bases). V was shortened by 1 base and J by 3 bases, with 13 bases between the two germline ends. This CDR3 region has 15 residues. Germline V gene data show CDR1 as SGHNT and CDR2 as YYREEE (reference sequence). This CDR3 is CASSLRIGGEETQYF. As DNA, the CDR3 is TGTGCCAGCAGCTTGCGGATCGGGGGTGAAGAGACCCAGTACTTC. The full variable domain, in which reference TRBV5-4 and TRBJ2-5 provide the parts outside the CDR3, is ETGVTQSPTHLIKTRGQQVTLRCSSQSGHNTVSWYQQALGQGPQFIFQYYREEENGRGNFPPRFSGLQFPNYSSELNVNALELDDSALYLCASSLRIGGEETQYFGPGTRLLVL.

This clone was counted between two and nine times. CDR3 residues: CASRAGGLGNEQFF. In DNA, the CDR3 is TGTGCCAGCAGGGCGGGAGGCTTGGGCAATGAGCAGTTCTTC. The gene calls are TRBV5-4 and TRBJ2-1; TRBD2 aligns across 8 bases. Germline trimming cut 5 bases from V and 6 bases from J; bases unmatched to any gene: 7. CDR3 length: 14 amino acids. The germline V gene has CDR1 SGHNT and CDR2 YYREEE (reference sequence).

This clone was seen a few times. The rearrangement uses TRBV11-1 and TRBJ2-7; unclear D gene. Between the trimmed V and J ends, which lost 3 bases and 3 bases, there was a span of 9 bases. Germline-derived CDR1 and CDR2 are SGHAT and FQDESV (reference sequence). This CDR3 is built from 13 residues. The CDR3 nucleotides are TGTGCCAGCAGCTTTACCAGAAACTACGAGCAGTACTTC. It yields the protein CASSFTRNYEQYF.

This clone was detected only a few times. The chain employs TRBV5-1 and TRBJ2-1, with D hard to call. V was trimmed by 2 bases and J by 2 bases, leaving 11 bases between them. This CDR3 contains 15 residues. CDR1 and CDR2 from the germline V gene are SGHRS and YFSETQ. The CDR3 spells CASSLYRQTYNEQFF. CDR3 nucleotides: TGCGCCAGCAGCTTATACAGACAAACCTACAATGAGCAGTTCTTC.

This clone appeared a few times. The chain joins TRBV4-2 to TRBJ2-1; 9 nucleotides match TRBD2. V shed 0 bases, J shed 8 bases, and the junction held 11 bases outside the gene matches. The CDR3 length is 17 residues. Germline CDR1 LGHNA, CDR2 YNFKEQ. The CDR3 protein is CASSQEGRREGRDEQFF. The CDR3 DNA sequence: TGTGCCAGCAGCCAAGAAGGGAGGCGGGAGGGCCGGGATGAGCAGTTCTTC.

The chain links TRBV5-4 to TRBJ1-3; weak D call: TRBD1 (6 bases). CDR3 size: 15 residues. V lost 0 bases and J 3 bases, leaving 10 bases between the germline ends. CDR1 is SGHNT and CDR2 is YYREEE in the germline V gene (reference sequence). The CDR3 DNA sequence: TGTGCCAGCAGCTTGGCCTCAGGGGATGGAAACACCATATATTTT. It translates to CASSLASGDGNTIYF.

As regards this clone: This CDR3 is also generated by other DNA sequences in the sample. CDR3 DNA sequence: TGCGCCAGCAGCCAAGAGTCAGGGGGTTACAATGAGCAGTTCTTC. Translated: CASSQESGGYNEQFF. The rearrangement uses TRBV4-3 and TRBJ2-1, with 7 bases identical to TRBD1. Trimming removed 0 bases from V and 4 bases from J; junction bases left unmatched: 3. This CDR3 is 15 amino acids long. Germline values: CDR1 LGHNA, CDR2 YSLEER.

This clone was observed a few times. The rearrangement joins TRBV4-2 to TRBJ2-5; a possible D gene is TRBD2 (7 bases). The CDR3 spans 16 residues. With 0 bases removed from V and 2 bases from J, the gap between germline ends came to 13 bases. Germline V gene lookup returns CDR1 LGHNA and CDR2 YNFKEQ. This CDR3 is CASSQDGGGLQETQYF. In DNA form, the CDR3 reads TGTGCCAGCAGCCAAGATGGGGGGGGGCTACAAGAGACCCAGTACTTC.

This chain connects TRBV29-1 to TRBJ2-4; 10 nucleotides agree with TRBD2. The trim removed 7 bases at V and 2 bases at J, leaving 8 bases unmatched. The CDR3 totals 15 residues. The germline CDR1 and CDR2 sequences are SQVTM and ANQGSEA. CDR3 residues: CSETGTSETKNIQYF. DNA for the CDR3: TGCAGCGAAACCGGGACTAGCGAGACCAAAAACATTCAGTACTTC. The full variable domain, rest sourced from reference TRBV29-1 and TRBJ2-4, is SAVISQKPSRDICQRGTSLTIQCQVDSQVTMMFWYRQQPGQSLTLIATANQGSEATYESGFVIDKFPISRPNLTFSTLTVSNMSPEDSSIYLCSETGTSETKNIQYFGAGTRLSVL.

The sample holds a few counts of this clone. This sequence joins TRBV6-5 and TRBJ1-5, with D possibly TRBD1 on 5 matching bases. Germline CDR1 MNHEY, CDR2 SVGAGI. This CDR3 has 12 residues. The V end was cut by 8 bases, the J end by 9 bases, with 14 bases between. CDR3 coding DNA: TGTGCCAGCGGATCAGGGTCGGGGCCCCAGCATTTT. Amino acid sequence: CASGSGSGPQHF.

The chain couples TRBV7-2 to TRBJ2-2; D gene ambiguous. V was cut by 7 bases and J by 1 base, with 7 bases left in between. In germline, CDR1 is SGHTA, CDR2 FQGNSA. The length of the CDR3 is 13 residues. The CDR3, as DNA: TGTGCCAGCATTTTTAGGAACACCGGGGAGCTGTTTTTT. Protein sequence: CASIFRNTGELFF. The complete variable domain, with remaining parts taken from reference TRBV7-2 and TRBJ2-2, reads GAGVSQSPSNKVTEKGKDVELRCDPISGHTALYWYRQSLGQGLEFLIYFQGNSAPDKSGLPSDRFSAERTGGSVSTLTIQRTQQEDSAVYLCASIFRNTGELFFGEGSRLTVL.

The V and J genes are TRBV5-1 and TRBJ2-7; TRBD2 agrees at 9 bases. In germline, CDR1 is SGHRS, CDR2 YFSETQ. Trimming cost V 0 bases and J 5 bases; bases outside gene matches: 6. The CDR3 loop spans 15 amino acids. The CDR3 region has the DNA TGCGCCAGCAGCTTGGCGGGGACTAGCCTTCACGAGCAGTACTTC. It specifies CASSLAGTSLHEQYF. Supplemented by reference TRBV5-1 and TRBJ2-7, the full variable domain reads KAGVTQTPRYLIKTRGQQVTLSCSPISGHRSVSWYQQTPGQGLQFLFEYFSETQRNKGNFPGRFSGRQFSNSRSEMNVSTLELGDSALYLCASSLAGTSLHEQYFGPGTRLTVT.

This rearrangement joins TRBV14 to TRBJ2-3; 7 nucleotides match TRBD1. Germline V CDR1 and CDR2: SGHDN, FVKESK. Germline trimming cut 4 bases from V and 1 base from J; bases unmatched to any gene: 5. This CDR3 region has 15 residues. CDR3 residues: CASSLYRGGTDTQYF. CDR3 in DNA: TGTGCCAGCAGCCTTTACAGGGGAGGCACAGATACGCAGTATTTT.

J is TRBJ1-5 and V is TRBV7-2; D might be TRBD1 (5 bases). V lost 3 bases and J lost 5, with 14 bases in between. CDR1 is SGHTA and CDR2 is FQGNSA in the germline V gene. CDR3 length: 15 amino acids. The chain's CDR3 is CASSFSTGKDQPQHF. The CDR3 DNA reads TGTGCCAGCAGCTTTTCCACAGGAAAGGATCAGCCCCAGCATTTT.

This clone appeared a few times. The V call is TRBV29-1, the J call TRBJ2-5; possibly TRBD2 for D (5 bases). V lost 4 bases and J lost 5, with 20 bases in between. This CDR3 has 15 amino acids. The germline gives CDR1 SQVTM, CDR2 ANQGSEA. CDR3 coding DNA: TGCAGCGTTGTCTCTTTTTCCCGTGGCGGGGAGACCCAGTACTTC. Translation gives CSVVSFSRGGETQYF. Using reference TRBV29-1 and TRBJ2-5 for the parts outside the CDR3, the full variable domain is SAVISQKPSRDICQRGTSLTIQCQVDSQVTMMFWYRQQPGQSLTLIATANQGSEATYESGFVIDKFPISRPNLTFSTLTVSNMSPEDSSIYLCSVVSFSRGGETQYFGPGTRLLVL.

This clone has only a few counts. CDR3 amino acids: CASSLGRDRVSYEQYF. The CDR3 region has the DNA TGCGCCAGCAGCTTGGGTCGGGACAGGGTCTCCTACGAGCAGTACTTC. The genes are TRBV5-1 and TRBJ2-7; TRBD1 aligns across 9 bases. V was clipped by 0 bases and J by 0 bases; unmatched bases: 4. In germline, CDR1 is SGHRS, CDR2 YFSETQ. There are 16 residues in the CDR3. Together with reference TRBV5-1 and TRBJ2-7, the CDR3 gives the full variable domain: KAGVTQTPRYLIKTRGQQVTLSCSPISGHRSVSWYQQTPGQGLQFLFEYFSETQRNKGNFPGRFSGRQFSNSRSEMNVSTLELGDSALYLCASSLGRDRVSYEQYFGPGTRLTVT.